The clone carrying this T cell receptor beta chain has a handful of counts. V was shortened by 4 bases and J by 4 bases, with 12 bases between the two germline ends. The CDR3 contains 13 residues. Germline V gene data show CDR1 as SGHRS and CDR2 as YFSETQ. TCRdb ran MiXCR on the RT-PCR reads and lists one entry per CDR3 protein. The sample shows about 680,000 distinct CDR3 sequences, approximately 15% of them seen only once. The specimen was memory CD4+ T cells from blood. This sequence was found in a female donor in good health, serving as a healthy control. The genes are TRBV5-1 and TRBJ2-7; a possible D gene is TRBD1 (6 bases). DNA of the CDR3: TGCGCCAGCAGCGCAATAACAGGGTACGAGCAGTACTTC. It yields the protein CASSAITGYEQYF.